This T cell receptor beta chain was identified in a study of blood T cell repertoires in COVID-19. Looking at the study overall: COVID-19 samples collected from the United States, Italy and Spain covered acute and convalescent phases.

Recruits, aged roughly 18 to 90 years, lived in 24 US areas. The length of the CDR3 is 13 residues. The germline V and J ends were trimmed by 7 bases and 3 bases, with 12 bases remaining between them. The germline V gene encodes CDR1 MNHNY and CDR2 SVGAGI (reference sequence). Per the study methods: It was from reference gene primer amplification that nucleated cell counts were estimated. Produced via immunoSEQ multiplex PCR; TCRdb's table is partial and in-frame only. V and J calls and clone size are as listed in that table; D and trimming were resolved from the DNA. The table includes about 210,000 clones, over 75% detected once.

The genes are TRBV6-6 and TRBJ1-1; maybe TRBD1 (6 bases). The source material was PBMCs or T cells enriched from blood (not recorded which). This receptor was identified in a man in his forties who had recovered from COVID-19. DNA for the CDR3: TGTGCCAGCACCCAGGGGTTTTACACTGAAGCTTTCTTT. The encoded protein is CASTQGFYTEAFF.